This TCR beta chain was identified during a study of T-cell memory formation after mild COVID-19. Germline CDR1 ENHRY, CDR2 SYGVKD. Trimming took off 2 bases at V and 0 bases at J, with 11 bases between the two ends. The CDR3 covers 15 residues. Amplification by 5'RACE using constant-segment primers produced TCR alpha and TCR beta cDNA libraries that carried sample barcodes and UMIs. MiXCR was run by TCRdb on the 5' RACE reads, yielding one entry per CDR3 protein. The sample contains fewer than 450,000 distinct CDR3 sequences, 20% to 25% of which appear only once. Comment on this clonotype: The antigen is undetermined.

Findings and caveats of the study: Nothing confirmed that second-wave clones peaking on day 37 were specific for SARS-CoV-2. Cross-reactive memory appears to have joined, as suggested by some responding clones showing up in pre-infection memory. Chiefly within CM and EM were the contracting CD4+ clones; CD8+ ones were within EMRA.

The chain links TRBV10-3 to TRBJ2-7; D remains unclear. This clonotype was obtained from an adult woman who had mild COVID-19 (a few samples of this study predate the infection). Cell type and time point are not known. The sample comprised PBMCs or a T cell subset sorted from them (not recorded which). CDR3 nucleotide sequence: TGTGCCATCAGTGAGAGTAGCATTTACTCCTACGAGCAGTACTTC. Translating gives CAISESSIYSYEQYF.